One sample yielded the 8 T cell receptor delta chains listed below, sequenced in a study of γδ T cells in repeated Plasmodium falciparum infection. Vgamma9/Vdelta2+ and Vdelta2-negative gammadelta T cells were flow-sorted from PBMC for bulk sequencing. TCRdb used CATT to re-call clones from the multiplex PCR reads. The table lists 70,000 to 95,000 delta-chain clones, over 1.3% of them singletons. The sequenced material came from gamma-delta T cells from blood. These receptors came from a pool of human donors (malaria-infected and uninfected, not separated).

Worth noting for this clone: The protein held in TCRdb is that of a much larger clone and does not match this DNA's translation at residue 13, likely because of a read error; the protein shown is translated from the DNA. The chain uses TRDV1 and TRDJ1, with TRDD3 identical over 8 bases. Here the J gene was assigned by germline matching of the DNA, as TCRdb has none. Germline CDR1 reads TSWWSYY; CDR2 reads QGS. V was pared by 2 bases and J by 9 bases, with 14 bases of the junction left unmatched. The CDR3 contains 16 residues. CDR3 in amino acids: CALGEDLFLGENELIF. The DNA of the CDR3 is TGTGCTCTTGGGGAAGATCTTTTTCTGGGGGAAAATGAACTCATCTTT.

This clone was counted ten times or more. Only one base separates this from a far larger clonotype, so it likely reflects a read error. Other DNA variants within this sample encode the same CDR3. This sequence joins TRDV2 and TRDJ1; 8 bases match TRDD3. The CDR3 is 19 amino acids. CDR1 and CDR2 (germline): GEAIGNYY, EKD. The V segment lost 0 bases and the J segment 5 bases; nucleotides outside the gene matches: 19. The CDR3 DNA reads TGTGCCTGTGACACCGTGGGGGATCCCCCTCGGAGGAGGACTGATAAACTCATCTTT. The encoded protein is CACDTVGDPPRRRTDKLIF.

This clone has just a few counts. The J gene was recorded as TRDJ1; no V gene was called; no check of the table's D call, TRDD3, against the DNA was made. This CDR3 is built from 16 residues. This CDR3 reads CALGEVPAYTTDKLIF. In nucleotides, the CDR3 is TGTGCTCTTGGGGAAGTACCCGCCTATACCACCGATAAACTCATCTTT.

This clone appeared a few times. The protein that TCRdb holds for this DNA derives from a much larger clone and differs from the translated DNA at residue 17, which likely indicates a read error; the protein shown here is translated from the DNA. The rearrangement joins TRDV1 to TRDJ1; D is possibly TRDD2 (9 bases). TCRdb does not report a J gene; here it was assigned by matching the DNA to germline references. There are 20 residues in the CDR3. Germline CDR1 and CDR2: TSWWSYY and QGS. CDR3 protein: CALGVSFLPYWGEYTDELIF. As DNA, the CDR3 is TGTGCTCTTGGGGTATCCTTCCTACCGTACTGGGGGGAGTACACCGATGAACTCATCTTT.

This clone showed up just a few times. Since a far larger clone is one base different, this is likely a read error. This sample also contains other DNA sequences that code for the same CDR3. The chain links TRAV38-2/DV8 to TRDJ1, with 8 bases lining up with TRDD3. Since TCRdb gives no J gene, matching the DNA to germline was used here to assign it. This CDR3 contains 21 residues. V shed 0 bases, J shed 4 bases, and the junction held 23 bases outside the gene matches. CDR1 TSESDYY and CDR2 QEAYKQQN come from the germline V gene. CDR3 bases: TGTGCTTATAGGAGCGGCCAGATCCTACCGTACCTAACCGGGGGATACGATAAACTCATCTTT. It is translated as CAYRSGQILPYLTGGYDKLIF.

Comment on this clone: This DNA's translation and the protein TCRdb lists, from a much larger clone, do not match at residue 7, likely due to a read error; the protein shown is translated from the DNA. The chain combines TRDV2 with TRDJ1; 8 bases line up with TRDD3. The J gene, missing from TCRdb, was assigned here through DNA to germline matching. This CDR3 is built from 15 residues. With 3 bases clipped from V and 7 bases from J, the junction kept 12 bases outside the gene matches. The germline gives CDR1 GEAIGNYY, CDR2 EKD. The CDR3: CACDSVSGDRTKLIF. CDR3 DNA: TGTGCCTGTGACTCCGTCTCGGGGGATAGGACTAAACTCATCTTT.

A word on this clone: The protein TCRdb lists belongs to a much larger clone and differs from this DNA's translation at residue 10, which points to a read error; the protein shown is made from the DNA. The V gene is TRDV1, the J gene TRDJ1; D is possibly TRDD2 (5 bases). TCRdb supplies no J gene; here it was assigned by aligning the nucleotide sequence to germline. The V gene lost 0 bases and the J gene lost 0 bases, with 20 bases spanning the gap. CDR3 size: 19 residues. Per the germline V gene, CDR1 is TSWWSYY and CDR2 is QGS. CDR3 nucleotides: TGTGCTCTTGGGGAACTCAACCTACTGAGGGACCTGTACACCGATAAACTCATCTTT. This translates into CALGELNLLRDLYTDKLIF.

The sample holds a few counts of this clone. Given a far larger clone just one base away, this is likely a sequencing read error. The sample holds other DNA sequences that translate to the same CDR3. The CDR3 protein is CACDTIYGGYADKLIF. The CDR3 DNA sequence: TGTGCTTGTGACACGATCTATGGGGGATACGCCGATAAACTCATCTTT. The chain uses TRDV2 and TRDJ1, with TRDD3 identical over 11 bases. No J segment appears in TCRdb, so it was assigned here by matching the sequence to germline. CDR1 and CDR2 from the germline V gene are GEAIGNYY and EKD. CDR3 length: 16 residues.